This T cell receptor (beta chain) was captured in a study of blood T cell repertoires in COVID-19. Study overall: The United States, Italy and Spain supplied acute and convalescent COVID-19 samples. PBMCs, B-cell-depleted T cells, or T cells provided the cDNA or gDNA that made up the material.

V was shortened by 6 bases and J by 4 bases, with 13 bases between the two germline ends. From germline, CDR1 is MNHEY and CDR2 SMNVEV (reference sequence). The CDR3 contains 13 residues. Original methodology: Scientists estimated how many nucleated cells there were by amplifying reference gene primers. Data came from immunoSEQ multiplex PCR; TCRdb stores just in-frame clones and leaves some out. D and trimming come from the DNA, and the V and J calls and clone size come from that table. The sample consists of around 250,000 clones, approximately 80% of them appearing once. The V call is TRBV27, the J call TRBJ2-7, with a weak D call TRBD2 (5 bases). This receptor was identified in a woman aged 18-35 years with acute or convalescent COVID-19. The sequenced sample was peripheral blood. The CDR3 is CASRKADVYEQYF. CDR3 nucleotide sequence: TGTGCCAGCAGAAAAGCGGATGTGTACGAGCAGTACTTC.